Included here is one T cell receptor beta chain sequence, with context. Its antigen specificity is not known. Base qualities are not provided; no much larger clone lies one nucleotide away. The junction carries 9 bases between V and J, which are trimmed by 1 base and 3 bases respectively. CDR1 SGHNT and CDR2 YENEEA were looked up in the germline V gene. The CDR3 starts with the cysteine, ends with the phenylalanine, and has 14 residues. CDR3 DNA only is kept here, 42 bases in frame from base 1. Preparation of the library involved the immunoSEQ multiplex PCR assay. RNA was extracted from all samples and reverse transcribed into cDNA as template for TCR sequencing. SuperScript III was used to make first-strand cDNA, primed with a 2:1 mix of oligo-dT and random hexamers. A synthetic immune receptor repertoire was used to gauge amplification bias, and whatever bias remained was removed computationally. The original pipeline was this. Raw reads were preprocessed to remove errors, and CDR3 was defined by IMGT conventions from the conserved cysteine to phenylalanine. Clonality was computed by normalizing Shannon entropy by log2 of the number of productive unique TCRs and subtracting the result from 1. Whether scalp clones were CD4 or CD8 was inferred by matching scalp TCRbeta sequences against CD4 and CD8 repertoires sorted from blood. TCRdb provides this immuneACCESS table in a form limited to in-frame rearrangements. Some clones are lacking; in checked studies, under half of them reflect an unresolved V gene, and why the rest are absent is not known. V, J and clone size derive from that table, while D and trimming were established from the DNA sequence. In this sample the table shows 120,000 or so clones, about 46% of which occur a single time. The top ten clonotypes cover 10% of the sample.

Lesional scalp punch biopsies and peripheral blood were obtained from alopecia areata patients. PBMCs were isolated by density centrifugation and stained for CD3, CD4 and CD8, and CD4+ and CD8+ T cells were sorted on a FACSAria. The untreated alopecia areata patients were recruited through a multicenter biomarker study. In a handful of patients from the biomarker study, the blood CD8+ T cells went through an additional sort into NKG2D-low and NKG2D-high fractions. These data belong to a study of CD8+ T cells in alopecia areata (dated by TCRdb to 2016 to 2018). Regarding the research as a whole: The study used high-throughput TCRbeta sequencing to examine T cell clonal expansion in alopecia areata, in both the C3H/HeJ mouse model and human patients. Scalp tissue and sorted CD4+ and CD8+ peripheral blood T cells from patchy and totalis/universalis alopecia areata patients and from healthy controls were covered by human TCRbeta sequencing. Clonality in the scalp was compared among normal scalp (n=4), patchy alopecia areata scalp (n=8), and alopecia totalis/universalis scalp (n=8). RNA came from the PAXgene miRNA kit for fixed scalp, the miRNeasy kit for PBMCs, and the RNeasy kit for mouse skin. immunoSEQ multiplex PCR using 35 Vbeta forward primers and 13 Jbeta reverse primers was used to amplify TCRbeta CDR3 regions.

Study-wide conclusions, independent of this receptor: Higher clonality and more expanded CD8+ clones were observed in lesional scalp than in normal scalp, particularly in alopecia totalis/universalis, a finding suggestive of antigenic drive. Compared with mice, TCR sequences shared between patients were less clear, possibly partly because of HLA diversity across the patient population. Resident alphabeta T cells in normal human skin are also sequenced, complicating scalp TCR repertoire analysis, unlike mouse skin dominated by gammadelta T cells.

Sample: NKG2D-low CD8+ T cells sorted from blood. The cell subset or site label, read with the paper, signifies: sorted CD8+ NKG2D-low blood T cells. The receptor's source is a human donor with alopecia areata. The sequence joins TRBV11-3 to TRBJ2-5; TRBD2 is a weak D gene call, 5 bases matching. The DNA reads as follows: TGTGCCAGCAGCTTAGGGTTTAGCGAAGAGACCCAGTACTTC. It translates as CASSLGFSEETQYF.